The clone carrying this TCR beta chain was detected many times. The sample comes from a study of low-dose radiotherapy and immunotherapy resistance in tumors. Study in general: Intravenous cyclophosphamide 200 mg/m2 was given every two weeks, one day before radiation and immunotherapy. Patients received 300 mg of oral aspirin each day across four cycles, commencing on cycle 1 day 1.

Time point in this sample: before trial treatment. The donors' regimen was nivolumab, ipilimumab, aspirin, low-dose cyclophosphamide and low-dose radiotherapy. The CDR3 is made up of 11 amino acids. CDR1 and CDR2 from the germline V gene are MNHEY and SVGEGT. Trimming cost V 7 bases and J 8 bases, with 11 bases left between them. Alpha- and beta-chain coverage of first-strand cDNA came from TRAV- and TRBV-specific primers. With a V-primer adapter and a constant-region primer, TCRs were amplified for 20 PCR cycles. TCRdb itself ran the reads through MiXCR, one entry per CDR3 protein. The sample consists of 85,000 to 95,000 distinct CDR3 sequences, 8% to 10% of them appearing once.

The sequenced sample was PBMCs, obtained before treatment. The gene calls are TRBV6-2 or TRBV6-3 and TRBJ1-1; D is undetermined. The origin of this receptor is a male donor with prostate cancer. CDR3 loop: CASTNGWEAFF. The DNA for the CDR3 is TGTGCCAGCACTAATGGCTGGGAAGCTTTCTTT.